This record looks at one T cell receptor (beta chain) sequence and its context. Its specificity is unknown. The treatment: oral pan-JAK inhibitor, 5-10 mg twice daily. Specimens obtained from alopecia areata patients comprised lesional scalp punch biopsies and peripheral blood. V was trimmed by 5 bases and J by 6 bases, leaving 10 bases between them. The CDR3 sequence is 12 residues long. Germline V gene lookup returns CDR1 SEHNR and CDR2 FQNEAQ (reference sequence). The data stem from a study of CD8+ T cells in alopecia areata. Study at large: Treated individuals took tofacitinib by mouth, 5 to 10 mg twice daily. Study-wide results and caveats: Normal scalp had lower clonality than lesional scalp, with alopecia totalis/universalis lesions showing this most strongly.

RNA was isolated and reverse transcribed to cDNA, the sequencing template. Data came from immunoSEQ multiplex PCR; TCRdb stores just in-frame clones and leaves some out. The sample contains around 140,000 clones, approximately 90% of which appear only once. This TCR was recovered from a human donor with alopecia areata. The chain links TRBV7-9 to TRBJ1-2, with a possible D match to TRBD1 (5 bases). Source: CD8+ T cells sorted from blood, taken at week 4, from a patient treated with tofacitinib. CDR3 amino acids: CASSEDSDGYTF. The CDR3 bases are TGTGCCAGCAGCGAAGACAGCGATGGCTACACCTTC.